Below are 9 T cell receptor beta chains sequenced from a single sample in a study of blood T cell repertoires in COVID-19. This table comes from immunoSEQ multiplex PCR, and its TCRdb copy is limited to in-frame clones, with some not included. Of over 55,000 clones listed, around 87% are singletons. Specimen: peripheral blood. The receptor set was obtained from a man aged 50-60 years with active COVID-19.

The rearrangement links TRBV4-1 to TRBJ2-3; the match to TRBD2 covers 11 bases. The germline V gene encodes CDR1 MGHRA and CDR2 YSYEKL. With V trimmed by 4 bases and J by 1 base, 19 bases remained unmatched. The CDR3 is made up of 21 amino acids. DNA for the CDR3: TGCGCCAGCAGCCCCCTAGGGGGAACCGGGACTAGCGGAAGGGGCACAGATACGCAGTATTTT. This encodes CASSPLGGTGTSGRGTDTQYF.

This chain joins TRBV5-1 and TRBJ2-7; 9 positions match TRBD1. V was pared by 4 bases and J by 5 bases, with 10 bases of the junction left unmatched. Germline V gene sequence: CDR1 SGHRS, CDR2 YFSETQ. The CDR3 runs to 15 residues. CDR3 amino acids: CASSTGGLAVHEQYF. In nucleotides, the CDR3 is TGCGCCAGCAGCACAGGGGGCCTAGCTGTCCACGAGCAGTACTTC.

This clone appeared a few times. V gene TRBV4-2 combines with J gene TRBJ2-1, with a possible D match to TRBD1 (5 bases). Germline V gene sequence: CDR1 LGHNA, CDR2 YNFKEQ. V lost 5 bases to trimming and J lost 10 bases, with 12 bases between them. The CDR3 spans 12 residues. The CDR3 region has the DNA TGTGCCAGCAGCACCCAGGGATCAGAGCAGTTCTTC. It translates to CASSTQGSEQFF.

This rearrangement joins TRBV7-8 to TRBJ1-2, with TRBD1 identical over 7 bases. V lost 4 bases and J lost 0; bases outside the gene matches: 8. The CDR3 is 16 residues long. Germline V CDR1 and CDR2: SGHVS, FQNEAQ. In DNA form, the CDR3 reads TGTGCCAGCAGCTACTCAGGGGGGCTGACTAACTATGGCTACACCTTC. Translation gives CASSYSGGLTNYGYTF. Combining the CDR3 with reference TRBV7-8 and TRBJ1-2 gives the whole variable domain GAGVSQSPRYKVAKRGQDVALRCDPISGHVSLFWYQQALGQGPEFLTYFQNEAQLDKSGLPSDRFFAERPEGSVSTLKIQRTQQEDSAVYLCASSYSGGLTNYGYTFGSGTRLTVV.

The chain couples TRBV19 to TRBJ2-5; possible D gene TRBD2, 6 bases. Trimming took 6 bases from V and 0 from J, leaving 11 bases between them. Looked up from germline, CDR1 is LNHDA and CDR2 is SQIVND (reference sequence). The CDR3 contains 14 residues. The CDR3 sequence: CASSGSLYQETQYF. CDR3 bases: TGTGCCAGTAGCGGGAGCCTGTACCAAGAGACCCAGTACTTC.

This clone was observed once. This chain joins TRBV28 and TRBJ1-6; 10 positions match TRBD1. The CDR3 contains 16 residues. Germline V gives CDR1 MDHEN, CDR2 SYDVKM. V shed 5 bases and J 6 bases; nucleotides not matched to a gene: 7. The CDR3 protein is CASSPGTGVFNSPLHF. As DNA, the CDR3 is TGTGCCAGCAGTCCCGGGACAGGGGTTTTTAATTCACCCCTCCACTTT.

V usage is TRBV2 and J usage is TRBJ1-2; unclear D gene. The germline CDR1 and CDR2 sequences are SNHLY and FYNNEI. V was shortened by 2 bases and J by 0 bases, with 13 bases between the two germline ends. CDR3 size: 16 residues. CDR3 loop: CASSEHSRNSNYGYTF. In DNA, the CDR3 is TGTGCCAGCAGTGAACATAGTAGAAATTCTAACTATGGCTACACCTTC.

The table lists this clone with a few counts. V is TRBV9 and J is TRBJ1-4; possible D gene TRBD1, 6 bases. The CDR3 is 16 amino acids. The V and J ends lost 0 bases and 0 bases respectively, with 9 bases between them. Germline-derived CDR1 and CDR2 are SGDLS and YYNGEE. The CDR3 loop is CASSVGSGATNEKLFF. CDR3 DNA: TGTGCCAGCAGCGTAGGGTCAGGGGCAACTAATGAAAAACTGTTTTTT.

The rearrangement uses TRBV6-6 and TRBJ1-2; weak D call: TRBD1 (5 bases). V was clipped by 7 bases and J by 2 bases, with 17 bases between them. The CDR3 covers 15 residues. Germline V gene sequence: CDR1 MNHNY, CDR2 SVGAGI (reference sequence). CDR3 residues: CASIAQGGVNYGYTF. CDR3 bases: TGTGCCAGCATCGCCCAGGGAGGGGTAAACTATGGCTACACCTTC.